This T cell receptor beta chain was recovered during a study of blood T cells in healthy people across ages. On the study more broadly: Template switching captured about one barcoded beta molecule per two T cells. Regarding the study as a whole: Among T cells, TCR beta diversity per million cells dropped roughly linearly as age rose. Donors of long life had a larger count of naive CD4+ cells and greater diversity than aged donors.

Each individual donor underwent a draw of 8.5 to 10 milliliters of peripheral blood. A second PCR of about 7 to 12 cycles used a sample-barcoded 5' primer and a J-beta primer mix. TCRdb fed the 5' RACE reads into MiXCR, producing one record per CDR3 protein. The profile shows roughly 1.5 million distinct CDR3 sequences, approximately 39% of them singletons. With 4 bases clipped from V and 1 base from J, the junction kept 4 bases outside the gene matches. CDR1 is MGHDK, CDR2 SYGVNS, per germline. This CDR3 spans 16 amino acids. A word on this clonotype: The target antigen is unknown.

Sequences were obtained from blood. The chain has TRBV25-1 and TRBJ2-7, with TRBD2 identical over 13 bases. The TCR sequence derives from a woman under 30 in good health. The CDR3 DNA sequence: TGTGCCAGCAGTGGGACTAGCGGGAGCCATTCCTACGAGCAGTACTTC. Encoded protein: CASSGTSGSHSYEQYF.